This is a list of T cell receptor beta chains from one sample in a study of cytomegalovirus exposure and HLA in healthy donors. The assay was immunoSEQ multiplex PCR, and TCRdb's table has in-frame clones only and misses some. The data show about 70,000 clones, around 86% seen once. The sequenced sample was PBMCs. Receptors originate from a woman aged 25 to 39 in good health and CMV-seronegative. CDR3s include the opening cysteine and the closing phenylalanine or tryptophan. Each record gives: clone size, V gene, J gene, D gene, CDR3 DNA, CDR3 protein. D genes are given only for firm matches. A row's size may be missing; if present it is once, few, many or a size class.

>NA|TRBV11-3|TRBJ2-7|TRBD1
TGTGCCAGCAGCTTATGGGGACAGGGGGCCTACGAGCAGTACTTC
CASSLWGQGAYEQYF
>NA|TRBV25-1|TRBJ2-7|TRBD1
TGTGCCAGCAGTGCGGGACAGGGGGCAAGGGAGCAGTACTTC
CASSAGQGAREQYF
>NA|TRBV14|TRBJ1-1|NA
TGTGCCAGCAGCCAAGAGGGAGGTTACTGGGGCACTGAAGCTTTCTTT
CASSQEGGYWGTEAFF
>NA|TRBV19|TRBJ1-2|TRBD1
TGTGCCAGTACCCGGGACAGGGCACTAGCTAACTATGGCTACACCTTC
CASTRDRALANYGYTF
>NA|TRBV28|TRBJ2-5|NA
TGTGCCAGCAGTTCTCCCCCGAAGAGAGACCAAGAGACCCAGTACTTC
CASSSPPKRDQETQYF
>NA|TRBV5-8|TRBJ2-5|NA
TGTGCCAGCAGCTTGGGGGACTTGAAGACCCAGTACTTC
CASSLGDLKTQYF
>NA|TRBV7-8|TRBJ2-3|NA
TGTGCCAGCAGCTTAAGCGGGGATACGCAGTATTTT
CASSLSGDTQYF
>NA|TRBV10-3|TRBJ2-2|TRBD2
TGTGCCATCAGTGAAGGGACTAGCGGGAGGGCCTACACCGGGGAGCTGTTTTTT
CAISEGTSGRAYTGELFF
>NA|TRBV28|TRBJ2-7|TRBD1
TGTGCCAGCGCGGACAGGGCTAGCTACGAGCAGTACTTC
CASADRASYEQYF
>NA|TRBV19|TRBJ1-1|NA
TGTGCCAGTACGAATGCGGGGCTAATGAACACTGAAGCTTTCTTT
CASTNAGLMNTEAFF
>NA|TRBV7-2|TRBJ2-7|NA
TGTGCCAGCAGCTCCCCAGGACTACCCCTCGAGCAGTACTTC
CASSSPGLPLEQYF
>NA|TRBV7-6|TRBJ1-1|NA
TGTGCCAGCAGCTCCCTCGGGGTGAACACTGAAGCTTTCTTT
CASSSLGVNTEAFF
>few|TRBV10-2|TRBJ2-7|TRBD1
TGCGCCAGCTTACTCGGGACAGGGAACTACGAGCAGTACTTC
CASLLGTGNYEQYF
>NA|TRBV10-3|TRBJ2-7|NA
TGTGCCATCAGTGATGCAGGGGCCGACGAGCAGTACTTC
CAISDAGADEQYF
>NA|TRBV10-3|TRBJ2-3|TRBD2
TGTGCCATCAGTGAGTCGAAGCTAGCGGGGGACACAGATACGCAGTATTTT
CAISESKLAGDTDTQYF
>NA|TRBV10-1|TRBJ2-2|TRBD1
TGCGCCAGCAGTGAGCCTCCGGGACAGGGTAGCACCGGGGAGCTGTTTTTT
CASSEPPGQGSTGELFF
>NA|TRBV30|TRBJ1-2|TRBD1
TGTGCCTGGAGGAAGGACAGGGGGCCCTATGGCTACACCTTC
CAWRKDRGPYGYTF
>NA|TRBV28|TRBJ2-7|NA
TGTGCCAGCAGTCCGCAGTCCGTCGACGAGCAGTACTTC
CASSPQSVDEQYF
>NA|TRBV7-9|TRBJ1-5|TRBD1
TGTTCCAGCAGCCCAGGGGGTCAGCCCCAGCATTTT
CSSSPGGQPQHF
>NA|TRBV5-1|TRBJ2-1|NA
TGCGCCAGCAGCGTCCCCAGGGGTCGTAATGAGCAGTTCTTC
CASSVPRGRNEQFF
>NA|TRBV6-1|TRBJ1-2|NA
TGTGCCAGCAGTGAATTGTTTCTGATCGACACGGGATCTGGCTACACCTTC
CASSELFLIDTGSGYTF
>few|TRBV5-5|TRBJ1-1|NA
TGTGCCAGCAGCTTGGCGGGGAACACTGAAGCTTTCTTT
CASSLAGNTEAFF
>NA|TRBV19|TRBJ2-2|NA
TGTGCCAGTAGCCGAGGGTTGAACACCGGGGAGCTGTTTTTT
CASSRGLNTGELFF
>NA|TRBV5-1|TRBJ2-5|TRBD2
TGCGCCAGCAGCAAAACCCGGACTAGCGGGAGGGCCGGTGAGACCCAGTACTTC
CASSKTRTSGRAGETQYF
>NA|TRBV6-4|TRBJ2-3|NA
TGTGCCAGCAGGGGGCCAGATACGCAGTATTTT
CASRGPDTQYF
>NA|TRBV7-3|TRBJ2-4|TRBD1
TGTGCCAGCAGCCGGACAGGGAAGGACATTCAGTACTTC
CASSRTGKDIQYF
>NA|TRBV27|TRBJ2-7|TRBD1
TGTGCCAGCAGTCACTCGACAGGGAGCTCCTACGAGCAGTACTTC
CASSHSTGSSYEQYF
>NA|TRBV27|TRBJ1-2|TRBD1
TGTGCCAGCAGAAGGGGGCCTACCAACTATGGCTACACCTTC
CASRRGPTNYGYTF
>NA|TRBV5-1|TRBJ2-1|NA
TGCGCCAGCAGCCGTGAACAAATGGAGCAGTTCTTC
CASSREQMEQFF
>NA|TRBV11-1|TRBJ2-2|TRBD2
TGTGCCAGCAGCTTCCTAGCGGGAGGGGACACCGGGGAGCTGTTTTTT
CASSFLAGGDTGELFF
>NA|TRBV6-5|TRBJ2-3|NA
TGTGCCAGCAGCAAAGGGCCAGCGGACCAGTATTTT
CASSKGPADQYF
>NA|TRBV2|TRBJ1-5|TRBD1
TGTGCCAGCTTACAGGGGGTACAACAGCCCCAGCATTTT
CASLQGVQQPQHF
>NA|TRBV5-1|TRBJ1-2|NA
TGCGCCAGCAGCTTGGAGGCCGACATGAGCTATGGCTACACCTTC
CASSLEADMSYGYTF
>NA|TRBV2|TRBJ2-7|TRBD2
TGTGCCAGCCTTAGCGGGGCCTCCTACGAGCAGTACTTC
CASLSGASYEQYF
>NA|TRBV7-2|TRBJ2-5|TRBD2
TGTGCCAGCAGCACTTTCGCGGGAGGGCGAGAGACCCAGTACTTC
CASSTFAGGRETQYF
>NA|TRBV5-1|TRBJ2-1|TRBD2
TGCGCCAGCAGCTTTACTAGCGGCTCCTACAATGAGCAGTTCTTC
CASSFTSGSYNEQFF
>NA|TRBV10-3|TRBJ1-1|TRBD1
TGTGCCATCAGTGACCCGGGACAGGGTGAATCTGAAGCTTTCTTT
CAISDPGQGESEAFF
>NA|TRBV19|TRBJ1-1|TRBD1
TGTGCCACCTCCGGGACAGCCAACACTGAAGCTTTCTTT
CATSGTANTEAFF
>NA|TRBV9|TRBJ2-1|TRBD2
TGTGCCAGCAGCGTAGGTCTAGCGGGCTTCAATGAGCAGTTCTTC
CASSVGLAGFNEQFF
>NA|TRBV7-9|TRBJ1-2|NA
TGTGCCAGCAGCGCGGGGTTGGACTATGGCTACACCTTC
CASSAGLDYGYTF
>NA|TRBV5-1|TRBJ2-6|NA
TGCGCCAGCAGCCCATGGACAGCCAGCTCTGGGGCCAACGTCCTGACTTTC
CASSPWTASSGANVLTF
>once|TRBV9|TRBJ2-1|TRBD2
TGTGCCAGCAGCGAAAGCGGGAGCACCTACAATGAGCAGTTCTTC
CASSESGSTYNEQFF
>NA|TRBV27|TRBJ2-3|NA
TGTGCCAGCAGTTCGCGAGAAGCAGATACGCAGTATTTT
CASSSREADTQYF
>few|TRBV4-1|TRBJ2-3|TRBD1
TGCGCCAGCAGCCACAATCAGGGGGCGAAGACAGATACGCAGTATTTT
CASSHNQGAKTDTQYF
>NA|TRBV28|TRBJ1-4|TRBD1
TGTGCCAGCAGTCTCGGACAGGGGGCGCTTCTTCCAACTAATGAAAAACTGTTTTTT
CASSLGQGALLPTNEKLFF
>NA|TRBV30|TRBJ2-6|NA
TGTGCCTGGAGTGTATCCGACAGCTTCAGCTCTGGGGCCAACGTCCTGACTTTC
CAWSVSDSFSSGANVLTF
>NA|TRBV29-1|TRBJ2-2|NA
TGCAGCGTTGAATCAGGGACCGGGGAGCTGTTTTTT
CSVESGTGELFF
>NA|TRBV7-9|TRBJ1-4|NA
TGTGCCAGCAGCTTAGGGCAGTTGGGCACTAATGAAAAACTGTTTTTT
CASSLGQLGTNEKLFF